The 14 T cell receptor beta chains presented below share a single source sample, sequenced in a study of shared clonotypes between healthy human individuals (dated by TCRdb to 2020 to 2022). Receptor libraries were prepared by the immunoSEQ multiplex PCR assay. TCRdb took over this immuneACCESS table, retaining in-frame rearrangements with V and J assigned. Such tables are incomplete; in checked studies, under half of the missing clones stem from an unresolved V gene, and the remainder is unexplained. Within this sample are fewer than 1.4 million clones, with around 82% of them counted one time only. The ten largest make up more than 0.55% of the sample. Sequencing was carried out using memory CD4+ T cells from PBMCs. This specimen's cell subset or site label, per the study, means: CD45RA-negative fraction. These receptors were collected from a man between 18 and 35 years old in good health. Some clones in this sample may be carry-over from other donors' samples.

In regard to this clone: A much larger clone differs by one base, so this may be a read error. The chain joins TRBV5-1 to TRBJ1-1, with TRBD1 identical over 8 bases. This CDR3 is 13 amino acids long. V shed 2 bases, J shed 4 bases, and the junction held 1 base outside the gene matches. From germline, CDR1 is SGHRS and CDR2 YFSETQ. The CDR3 reads CASSFDRGTEAFF. The CDR3 nucleotides are TGCGCCAGCAGCTTCGACAGGGGCACTGAAGCTTTCTTT.

The table lists this clone with a few counts. V gene TRBV28 combines with J gene TRBJ1-2; no clear D gene. Trimming shortened V by 6 bases and J by 2 bases, and 10 bases separated the two germline ends. This CDR3 has 13 amino acids. The germline V gene encodes CDR1 MDHEN and CDR2 SYDVKM. Here the CDR3 DNA reads TGTGCCAGCAGATCATCGGGGAACTATGGCTACACCTTC. Protein: CASRSSGNYGYTF.

The chain links TRBV25-1 to TRBJ2-3; D perhaps matches TRBD1 (6 bases). V lost 3 bases and J 0 bases, leaving 16 bases between the germline ends. Germline V gene sequence: CDR1 MGHDK, CDR2 SYGVNS. This CDR3 contains 17 residues. DNA for the CDR3: TGTGCCAGCAGTGATTTCGTCGGACAGTCTAGCACAGATACGCAGTATTTT. The encoded protein is CASSDFVGQSSTDTQYF.

The chain joins TRBV12-5 to TRBJ2-7, with 10 bases that match TRBD1. Unmatched junction bases numbered 13, after V lost 3 bases and J lost 2 bases. In germline, CDR1 is LGHNT, CDR2 FRNRAP. This CDR3 has 18 amino acids. The CDR3 here is CASGFSVPGDRGAYEQYF. As DNA, the CDR3 is TGTGCTAGTGGTTTTTCGGTACCCGGGGACAGGGGAGCCTACGAGCAGTACTTC.

This clone has only one observation. The V gene is TRBV27, the J gene TRBJ1-5; no reliable D call. The V gene's germline CDR1 is MNHEY and CDR2 SMNVEV (reference sequence). This CDR3 contains 15 residues. Trimming took off 2 bases at V and 2 bases at J, with 10 bases between the two ends. CDR3 coding DNA: TGTGCCAGCAGTTTAATGGGAGGTGGCAATCAGCCCCAGCATTTT. It codes for CASSLMGGGNQPQHF.

In its sample, this clone was seen many times. The chain links TRBV18 to TRBJ2-7, with TRBD2 matching 13 bases. This CDR3 is 16 amino acids long. The V gene end was trimmed by 2 bases and the J gene end by 2 bases; junction bases not matched to a gene: 3. From germline, CDR1 is KGHSH and CDR2 LQKENI. The CDR3 nucleotides are TGTGCCAGCTCACCAGAAGGACTAGCGGGGGCCTACGAGCAGTACTTC. Amino acids: CASSPEGLAGAYEQYF.

The chain uses TRBV23-1 and TRBJ2-7; D gene uncertain. TRBV23-1 is treated as an ORF (open reading frame) with a function not yet certain. Trimming shortened V by 1 base and J by 4 bases, and 17 bases separated the two germline ends. The CDR3 has 16 residues. This CDR3 reads CASSQFTPSRHYEQYF. The CDR3 coding sequence is TGCGCCAGCAGTCAATTCACCCCCAGTCGCCATTACGAGCAGTACTTC.

J is TRBJ1-1 and V is TRBV6-5, with a tentative D call TRBD1 (6 bases). The CDR3 is 12 amino acids. Germline CDR1 and CDR2: MNHEY and SVGAGI. With 6 bases removed from V and 6 bases from J, the gap between germline ends came to 11 bases. CDR3: CASSSGGAEAFF. The CDR3 region has the DNA TGTGCCAGCAGCTCCGGGGGCGCTGAAGCTTTCTTT.

This clone was recorded only once. V usage is TRBV4-3 and J usage is TRBJ1-3; 7 bases agree with TRBD1. Unmatched junction bases numbered 2, after V lost 1 base and J lost 2 bases. The CDR3 contains 15 residues. Germline V CDR1 and CDR2: LGHNA, YSLEER. The CDR3, as DNA: TGCGCCAGCAGCCAAGTCACAGGGGCTGGAAACACCATATATTTT. It is translated as CASSQVTGAGNTIYF.

V usage is TRBV6-6 and J usage is TRBJ2-5; 7 nucleotides align to TRBD2. The CDR3 is 13 residues long. Germline lookup yields CDR1 MNHNY and CDR2 SVGAGI (reference sequence). Trimming removed 8 bases from V and 5 bases from J; junction bases left unmatched: 8. The CDR3 loop is CASAGGGYETQYF. The DNA of the CDR3 is TGTGCCAGCGCTGGGGGGGGTTATGAGACCCAGTACTTC.

The DNA for the CDR3 is TGTGCCAGCAGCCGGGGACTACGGGTTTCAGATACGCAGTATTTT. It encodes CASSRGLRVSDTQYF. This chain joins TRBV7-6 and TRBJ2-3; 7 nucleotides agree with TRBD2. CDR3 size: 15 residues. The germline gives CDR1 SGHVS, CDR2 FNYEAQ. The J segment lost 4 bases and the V segment lost 5 bases, leaving 9 bases of the junction unmatched. Filled out from reference TRBV7-6 and TRBJ2-3, the complete variable domain reads GAGVSQSPRYKVTKRGQDVALRCDPISGHVSLYWYRQALGQGPEFLTYFNYEAQQDKSGLPNDRFSAERPEGSISTLTIQRTEQRDSAMYRCASSRGLRVSDTQYFGPGTRLTVL.

The chain carries TRBV19 and TRBJ1-4; weak D call: TRBD1 (5 bases). The CDR3 has 15 residues. Germline V lookup: CDR1 LNHDA, CDR2 SQIVND (reference sequence). V lost 7 bases to trimming and J lost 6 bases, with 18 bases between them. CDR3 sequence: CASTERGGRHEKLFF. The CDR3 nucleotides are TGTGCCAGTACTGAAAGGGGAGGGAGGCATGAAAAACTGTTTTTT.

J is TRBJ2-7 and V is TRBV9; TRBD1 might be the D (6 bases). This CDR3 is 14 amino acids long. Trimming cost V 4 bases and J 1 base, with 12 bases left between them. Germline CDR1 is SGDLS and CDR2 is YYNGEE. The DNA for the CDR3 is TGTGCCAGCAGCCCCATCACAGGGTCCTACGAGCAGTACTTC. Protein sequence: CASSPITGSYEQYF.

This sequence joins TRBV12-2 and TRBJ1-5; the table assigns TRBD1, which was not confirmed against the DNA. TRBV12-2 is flagged as a pseudogene. This CDR3 contains 16 residues. The CDR3 loop reads CASRLPPSGGNQPQHF. CDR3 sequence (DNA): TGTGCAAGTCGCCTCCCCCCTTCAGGGGGAAATCAGCCCCAGCATTTT.